A single sample gave rise to the 9 T cell receptor beta chains below, sequenced in a study of CD8 T cells in Susac syndrome. With random hexamers, reverse transcription was performed on about 0.5 to 1 ug of RNA. In TCRdb, the immunoSEQ multiplex PCR reads were re-called with MiXCR into one record per CDR3 protein. Of 100,000 to 150,000 distinct CDR3 sequences listed, around 86% are singletons. Sequenced: CD8+ T cells from PBMCs. The receptors originated from a human donor with multiple sclerosis.

Of note for this clonotype: An end of the junction differs from the germline gene, which may be a read error. The gene calls are TRBV29-1 and TRBJ2-7, with D possibly being TRBD1 (5 bases). There are 14 residues in the CDR3. Germline values: CDR1 SQVTM, CDR2 ANQGSEA. The CDR3 sequence: CSVLGQGSSYEQYF. CDR3 nucleotide sequence: TGCAGCGTTCTAGGGCAGGGCAGCTCCTATGAGCAGTACTTC.

The chain joins TRBV14 to TRBJ1-2; D not resolved. The germline V gene encodes CDR1 SGHDN and CDR2 FVKESK. V lost 4 bases and J lost 6, with 15 bases in between. This CDR3 has 14 residues. CDR3 region: CASSLVPFGDGYTF. The CDR3 DNA is TGTGCCAGCAGCCTCGTCCCTTTCGGGGATGGCTACACCTTC.

The CDR3 DNA reads as TGTGCCAGCAGCTTGTCTGTCAATGAGCAGTTCTTC. This translates into CASSLSVNEQFF. V gene TRBV5-4 combines with J gene TRBJ2-1, with unresolved D. There are 12 residues in the CDR3. The germline V gene encodes CDR1 SGHNT and CDR2 YYREEE (reference sequence). V lost 1 base and J lost 6, with 5 bases in between.

The V gene is TRBV18, the J gene TRBJ2-2, with 7 bases lining up with TRBD1. CDR1 and CDR2 from the germline V gene are KGHSH and LQKENI. After removal of 0 bases from V and 6 bases from J, the junction contained 1 base not matched to a gene. The CDR3 length is 14 residues. This CDR3 reads CASSPPTGSGELFF. In nucleotides, the CDR3 is TGTGCCAGCTCACCACCGACAGGGTCCGGGGAGCTGTTTTTT.

CDR3 amino acids: CATSVGRGYDTQYF. The CDR3 DNA reads TGTGCCACCAGTGTGGGACGGGGGTATGATACGCAGTATTTT. The chain is built from TRBV24-1 and TRBJ2-3; D is possibly TRBD2 (6 bases). Germline values: CDR1 KGHDR, CDR2 SFDVKD. Trimming pared 5 bases from V and 6 bases from J, leaving 14 bases between. The CDR3 loop spans 14 amino acids.

J is TRBJ1-2 and V is TRBV7-9; maybe TRBD1 (5 bases). This CDR3 region has 15 residues. The V end was cut by 5 bases, the J end by 8 bases, with 21 bases between. Germline V gene sequence: CDR1 SEHNR, CDR2 FQNEAQ (reference sequence). The CDR3 bases are TGTGCCAGCAGCGTCGGAGAGGCCGAGGGGAACGGCTACACCTTC. Translated, it gives CASSVGEAEGNGYTF.

The chain recombines TRBV6-1 with TRBJ2-3, with a possible D match to TRBD2 (6 bases). CDR1 MNHNS and CDR2 SASEGT come from the germline V gene. This CDR3 has 15 amino acids. Trimming removed 6 bases at V and 0 bases at J, with 13 bases between. The CDR3 coding sequence is TGTGCCAGCAGCCCTACGGGAGAAAGCACAGATACGCAGTATTTT. Its translation: CASSPTGESTDTQYF.

The gene calls are TRBV2 and TRBJ2-7; 10 bases line up with TRBD2. Germline V gives CDR1 SNHLY, CDR2 FYNNEI. The V and J ends lost 6 bases and 7 bases, in that order; junction bases with no gene match: 6. The CDR3 length is 13 residues. CDR3 loop: CASRFLAGVEQYF. In DNA form, the CDR3 reads TGTGCCAGCAGATTTCTAGCGGGGGTTGAGCAGTACTTC. Supplemented by reference TRBV2 and TRBJ2-7, the full variable domain reads EPEVTQTPSHQVTQMGQEVILRCVPISNHLYFYWYRQILGQKVEFLVSFYNNEISEKSEIFDDQFSVERPDGSNFTLKIRSTKLEDSAMYFCASRFLAGVEQYFGPGTRLTVT.

The J gene is TRBJ2-3, the V gene TRBV2; possible D gene TRBD2, 6 bases. This CDR3 has 16 residues. The V end lost 2 bases, the J end lost 0 bases, and 12 bases lay between the germline ends. Germline V gives CDR1 SNHLY, CDR2 FYNNEI. CDR3 in DNA: TGTGCCAGCAGTGAATTGTCGGGGGAGAGCACAGATACGCAGTATTTT. Residues: CASSELSGESTDTQYF.